Listed here is a single TCR beta chain. Antigen: not known. The sample belongs to a study of graft-versus-host responses after intestinal transplantation. In the study overall: Multivisceral, liver-intestinal, or isolated intestinal transplants were given to recipients. All recipients got anti-thymocyte globulin induction, then tacrolimus and steroids for approximately 3 years. Regarding the study as a whole: Detected in recipient marrow were GvH clones, some of which were first observed in ileum or blood.

V shed 2 bases, J shed 3 bases, and the junction held 9 bases outside the gene matches. The CDR3 has 17 residues. The germline CDR1 and CDR2 sequences are LNHDA and SQIVND (reference sequence). The assay was immunoSEQ multiplex PCR, and TCRdb's table has in-frame clones only and misses some. The table has tens of thousands of clones, around 91% seen once. This chain uses TRBV19 with TRBJ2-3; 9 positions agree with TRBD2. Sequencing was performed on PBMCs, taken roughly 120 days after intestinal transplantation. The TCR comes from a human patient who received an intestinal transplant, so some T cells may come from the graft donor. CDR3 sequence (DNA): TGTGCCAGTAGTATACCCGCGGCTAGCGGGAAAACAGATACGCAGTATTTT. This sequence encodes CASSIPAASGKTDTQYF.